This passage covers 25 T cell receptor beta chains from one sample sequenced in a study of T cell responses to AZD1222 COVID-19 vaccine. The table came from immunoSEQ multiplex PCR; TCRdb's copy has only in-frame clones and leaves some out. The data hold around 20,000 clones, with roughly 80% observed a single time. Sample: peripheral blood, taken 28 days after the second AZD1222 dose. These receptor sequences come from an adult who received the AZD1222 COVID-19 vaccine.

The chain combines TRBV7-2 with TRBJ1-1, with D possibly being TRBD1 (5 bases). The CDR3 has 15 amino acids. Germline V lookup: CDR1 SGHTA, CDR2 FQGNSA. Trimming stripped 3 bases from V and 4 bases from J, with 15 bases between. This CDR3 is CASSLAGGGLTEAFF. CDR3 bases: TGTGCCAGCAGCTTGGCCGGCGGGGGACTCACTGAAGCTTTCTTT.

The chain uses TRBV6-5 and TRBJ1-2, with unresolved D. The V and J ends lost 3 bases and 2 bases respectively, with 7 bases between them. Germline CDR1 and CDR2: MNHEY and SVGAGI. The CDR3 consists of 13 residues. In DNA, the CDR3 is TGTGCCAGCAGTTATGGTAAAAACTATGGCTACACCTTC. Its protein product is CASSYGKNYGYTF.

The rearrangement joins TRBV12-3 or TRBV12-4 to TRBJ1-1; D uncertain. This CDR3 spans 13 amino acids. V dropped 3 bases and J dropped 3 bases, with 8 bases sitting between them. The CDR3 is CASSFSGDTEAFF. CDR3 in DNA: TGTGCCAGCAGTTTTTCGGGTGACACTGAAGCTTTCTTT.

In the case of this clone: This sample includes further DNA sequences coding for the same CDR3. The chain joins TRBV6-5 to TRBJ1-5; D gene unclear. Trimming stripped 2 bases from V and 7 bases from J, with 9 bases between. The CDR3 is made up of 13 amino acids. Germline loops: CDR1 MNHEY, CDR2 SVGAGI. CDR3 DNA: TGTGCCAGCAGTTACCGGGAAGGGCAGCCCCAGCATTTT. It translates to CASSYREGQPQHF.

The chain uses TRBV27 and TRBJ2-2, with unresolved D. This CDR3 has 14 amino acids. Germline V lookup: CDR1 MNHEY, CDR2 SMNVEV (reference sequence). Trimming left V 2 bases short and J 3 bases short, with 7 bases between. CDR3 residues: CASSLEDDTGELFF. The CDR3 DNA reads as TGTGCCAGCAGTTTAGAGGACGACACCGGGGAGCTGTTTTTT.

The DNA of the CDR3 is TGTGCCAGCGGGGGGGGCCTAAATGAAAAACTGTTTTTT. Residues: CASGGGLNEKLFF. The chain recombines TRBV5-8 with TRBJ1-4; TRBD1 is a possible D gene (6 bases). Germline CDR1 reads SGHTS; CDR2 reads YDEGEE. Trimming shortened V by 7 bases and J by 5 bases, and 12 bases separated the two germline ends. The CDR3 runs 13 residues.

This sequence joins TRBV28 and TRBJ1-3, with no clear D. The CDR3 sequence is 15 residues long. The germline gives CDR1 MDHEN, CDR2 SYDVKM. Between the trimmed V and J ends, which lost 4 bases and 5 bases, there was a span of 15 bases. CDR3 residues: CASSSAGGGRNTIYF. The CDR3 coding sequence is TGTGCCAGCAGTTCCGCCGGTGGAGGAAGAAACACCATATATTTT.

The V call is TRBV4-1, the J call TRBJ1-1; TRBD1 matches 12 bases. Germline-derived CDR1 and CDR2 are MGHRA and YSYEKL. The CDR3 consists of 17 residues. V lost 0 bases to trimming and J lost 6 bases; unmatched junction nucleotides: 8. The CDR3 region is CASSQDWARDRGPEAFF. The CDR3 DNA sequence: TGCGCCAGCAGCCAAGATTGGGCCCGGGACAGGGGGCCTGAAGCTTTCTTT.

The chain couples TRBV18 to TRBJ1-4; perhaps TRBD1 as D (5 bases). The CDR3 spans 13 residues. In germline, CDR1 is KGHSH, CDR2 LQKENI. V gave up 4 bases and J gave up 5 bases, with 8 bases separating them. CDR3 region: CASSRDSNEKLFF. The CDR3 coding sequence is TGTGCCAGCTCACGGGACTCGAATGAAAAACTGTTTTTT.

CDR3 amino acids: CASSLATGGLFHEQYF. In DNA, the CDR3 is TGTGCCAGCAGCTTAGCGACAGGGGGCTTATTCCACGAGCAGTACTTC. The rearrangement joins TRBV7-9 to TRBJ2-7, with TRBD1 matching 10 bases. V trimming: 0 bases; J trimming: 5 bases; junction bases outside the gene matches: 7. Per the germline V gene, CDR1 is SEHNR and CDR2 is FQNEAQ (reference sequence). CDR3 size: 16 residues.

The V and J genes are TRBV18 and TRBJ2-1; the match to TRBD1 covers 8 bases. J gave up 12 bases and V 8 bases, and 18 bases lay outside the gene matches. From germline, CDR1 is KGHSH and CDR2 LQKENI. The CDR3 totals 15 residues. Written as DNA, the CDR3 is TGTGCCAGCGGAGCGCAGGGACAGGCGGATTCGAGGCAGTTCTTC. It codes for CASGAQGQADSRQFF.

This sequence joins TRBV5-1 and TRBJ2-3; 10 nucleotides agree with TRBD2. The CDR3 is 15 residues long. Looked up from germline, CDR1 is SGHRS and CDR2 is YFSETQ. Germline trimming cut 7 bases from V and 5 bases from J; bases unmatched to any gene: 10. CDR3 sequence reads: CASADLAGEVDTQYF. DNA of the CDR3: TGCGCCAGCGCTGACCTAGCGGGAGAGGTAGATACGCAGTATTTT.

The chain has TRBV29-1 and TRBJ2-7, with D possibly being TRBD1 or TRBD2 (5 bases each). In germline, CDR1 is SQVTM, CDR2 ANQGSEA. The CDR3 runs to 12 residues. The ends were cut back, 6 bases at V and 2 bases at J, with 11 bases in the middle. CDR3 coding DNA: TGCAGCGTGGGGACCGAAACCTACGAGCAGTACTTC. Protein product: CSVGTETYEQYF.

The V call is TRBV29-1, the J call TRBJ2-7, with TRBD2 matching over 9 bases. V gave up 7 bases and J gave up 4 bases; unmatched junction bases: 2. CDR3 length: 11 residues. Germline V CDR1 and CDR2: SQVTM, ANQGSEA. CDR3 amino acids: CSATSGYEQYF. Written as DNA, the CDR3 is TGCAGCGCGACTAGCGGTTACGAGCAGTACTTC.

J is TRBJ2-3 and V is TRBV11-3; D is possibly TRBD2 (5 bases). Germline V gene lookup returns CDR1 SGHNT and CDR2 YENEEA. Trimming left V 5 bases short and J 4 bases short, with 13 bases between. This CDR3 region has 14 residues. Written as DNA, the CDR3 is TGTGCCAGCAGCCCGGACTCTTCGGCAGATACGCAGTATTTT. It yields the protein CASSPDSSADTQYF.

In this sample, this clone turned up a few times. The V and J genes are TRBV30 and TRBJ2-7; no definite D call. CDR1 and CDR2 from the germline V gene are GTSNPN and SVGIG (reference sequence). The length of the CDR3 is 14 residues. V was shortened by 3 bases and J by 3 bases, with 15 bases between the two germline ends. The CDR3 loop is CAWRSPNSRYEQYF. The CDR3, as DNA: TGTGCCTGGAGATCCCCGAACAGCCGCTACGAGCAGTACTTC. Filled out from reference TRBV30 and TRBJ2-7, the complete variable domain reads SQTIHQWPATLVQPVGSPLSLECTVEGTSNPNLYWYRQAAGRGLQLLFYSVGIGQISSEVPQNLSASRPQDRQFILSSKKLLLSDSGFYLCAWRSPNSRYEQYFGPGTRLTVT.

The chain combines TRBV18 with TRBJ1-6, with 7 bases identical to TRBD1. The CDR3 spans 14 residues. V lost 5 bases to trimming and J lost 9 bases; unmatched junction nucleotides: 7. The V gene's germline CDR1 is KGHSH and CDR2 LQKENI. CDR3 protein: CASSAQGEASPLHF. The CDR3 DNA reads TGTGCCAGCTCAGCGCAGGGGGAAGCTTCACCCCTCCACTTT.

This clone has only one observation. CDR3 sequence: CATSDSGTGSGGGYTF. CDR3 nucleotides: TGTGCCACCAGTGATTCGGGTACAGGCTCTGGGGGCGGCTACACCTTC. V is TRBV24-1 and J is TRBJ1-2; D possibly corresponds to TRBD1 (6 bases). Germline V gene lookup returns CDR1 KGHDR and CDR2 SFDVKD. CDR3 length equals 16 residues. V was pared by 2 bases and J by 8 bases, with 20 bases between.

The chain joins TRBV2 to TRBJ1-6, with a possible D match to TRBD1 (5 bases). Trimming stripped 3 bases from V and 5 bases from J, with 14 bases between. CDR3 size: 16 residues. In germline, CDR1 is SNHLY, CDR2 FYNNEI. The CDR3: CASSDRVLGDNSPLHF. As DNA, the CDR3 is TGTGCCAGCAGTGACAGGGTTCTGGGGGATAATTCACCCCTCCACTTT.

This sequence joins TRBV6-5 and TRBJ1-1; TRBD1 matches 8 bases. V shed 4 bases, J shed 6 bases, and the junction held 10 bases outside the gene matches. The CDR3 spans 15 residues. Germline V gene lookup returns CDR1 MNHEY and CDR2 SVGAGI. In DNA, the CDR3 is TGTGCCAGCAGTTCACTGTACCAGGGGGCATCTGAAGCTTTCTTT. Protein: CASSSLYQGASEAFF.

V gene TRBV21-1 combines with J gene TRBJ1-5. TRBV21-1 is deemed a pseudogene. CDR3 size: 14 residues. The CDR3 DNA sequence: TGTGCCAGCAACCTAACCTACTCCTCTCAGCCCCAGCATTTT. Translation: CASNLTYSSQPQHF.

The V call is TRBV19, the J call TRBJ1-1, with 7 bases aligning to TRBD1. CDR1 is LNHDA, CDR2 SQIVND, per germline (reference sequence). The CDR3 has 16 residues. Unmatched junction bases numbered 14, after V lost 3 bases and J lost 7 bases. The CDR3 spells CASSISQGSSGDEAFF. CDR3 in DNA: TGTGCCAGTAGTATCTCACAGGGGTCTTCCGGGGATGAAGCTTTCTTT.

Here the CDR3 DNA reads TGTGCCAGCAGCCTGGATCGACTTAGGTACGAGCAGTACTTC. This encodes CASSLDRLRYEQYF. This chain links TRBV5-6 with TRBJ2-7; no definite D call. This CDR3 is 14 amino acids long. Germline V gives CDR1 SGHDT, CDR2 YYEEEE. Deletions cut 4 bases from V and 4 bases from J, with 15 bases between.

The genes are TRBV19 and TRBJ2-7, with D perhaps matching TRBD2 (5 bases). In germline, CDR1 is LNHDA, CDR2 SQIVND (reference sequence). The CDR3 has 16 residues. V lost 2 bases and J 0 bases, leaving 14 bases between the germline ends. The CDR3 spells CASSIIPTGSSYEQYF. In nucleotides, the CDR3 is TGTGCCAGTAGTATAATACCCACGGGGAGCTCCTACGAGCAGTACTTC.

This chain connects TRBV10-3 to TRBJ1-2, with 7 bases lining up with TRBD1. Germline V gene lookup returns CDR1 ENHRY and CDR2 SYGVKD. V lost 4 bases and J lost 3; bases outside the gene matches: 2. CDR3 length equals 13 residues. Written as DNA, the CDR3 is TGTGCCATCAGTGGGGGGACAGACTATGGCTACACCTTC. Its protein product is CAISGGTDYGYTF.